This TCR beta chain was recorded in a study of blood T cell repertoires in COVID-19. Across the whole study: Collection of acute and convalescent COVID-19 samples took place in the United States, Italy and Spain.

Patients of the Seattle cohort, enrolled during active infection, were followed longitudinally. Per the germline V gene, CDR1 is GTSNPN and CDR2 is SVGIG (reference sequence). The CDR3 contains 15 residues. The V and J ends lost 0 bases and 6 bases, in that order; junction bases with no gene match: 9. Source study methods: Nucleated cell counts were estimated from reference gene primer amplification. TCRdb's copy holds only in-frame clones and misses some; the assay was immunoSEQ multiplex PCR. V and J calls and clone size are as listed in that table; D and trimming were resolved from the DNA. The repertoire holds around 300,000 clones, with 75% to 90% as singletons.

The V call is TRBV30, the J call TRBJ1-2; 8 bases are a match to TRBD1. This clonotype was obtained from a woman under 40 with COVID-19, enrolled during active disease. Sequenced sample: peripheral blood. This CDR3 reads CAWSVSQGATHGYTF. Here the CDR3 DNA reads TGTGCCTGGAGTGTTTCCCAGGGGGCGACTCATGGCTACACCTTC.